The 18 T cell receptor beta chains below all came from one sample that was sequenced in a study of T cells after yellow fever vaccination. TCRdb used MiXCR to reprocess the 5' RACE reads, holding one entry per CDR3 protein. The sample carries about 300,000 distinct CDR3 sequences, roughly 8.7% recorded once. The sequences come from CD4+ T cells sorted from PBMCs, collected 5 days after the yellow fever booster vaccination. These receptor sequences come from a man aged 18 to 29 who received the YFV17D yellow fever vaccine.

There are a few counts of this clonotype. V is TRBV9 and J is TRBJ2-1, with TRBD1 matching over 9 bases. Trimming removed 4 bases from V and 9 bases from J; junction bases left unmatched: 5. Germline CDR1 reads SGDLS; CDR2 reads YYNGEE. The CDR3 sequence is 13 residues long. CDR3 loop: CASSMRTGVEQFF. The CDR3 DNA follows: TGTGCCAGCAGCATGAGGACAGGGGTTGAGCAGTTCTTC. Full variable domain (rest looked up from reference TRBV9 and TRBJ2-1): DSGVTQTPKHLITATGQRVTLRCSPRSGDLSVYWYQQSLDQGLQFLIQYYNGEERAKGNILERFSAQQFPDLHSELNLSSLELGDSALYFCASSMRTGVEQFFGPGTRLTVL.

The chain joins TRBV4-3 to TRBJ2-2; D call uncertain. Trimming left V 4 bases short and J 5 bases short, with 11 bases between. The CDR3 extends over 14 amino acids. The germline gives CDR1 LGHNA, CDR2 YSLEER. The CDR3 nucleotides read TGCGCCAGCAGCCCTGGGCCCCGGACCGGGGAGCTGTTTTTT. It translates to CASSPGPRTGELFF.

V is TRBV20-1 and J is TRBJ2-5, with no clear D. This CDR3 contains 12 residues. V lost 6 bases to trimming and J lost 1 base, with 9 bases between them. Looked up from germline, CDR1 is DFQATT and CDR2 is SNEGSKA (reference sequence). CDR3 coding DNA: TGCAGTGCGGTTTCGTTCCAAGAGACCCAGTACTTC. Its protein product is CSAVSFQETQYF.

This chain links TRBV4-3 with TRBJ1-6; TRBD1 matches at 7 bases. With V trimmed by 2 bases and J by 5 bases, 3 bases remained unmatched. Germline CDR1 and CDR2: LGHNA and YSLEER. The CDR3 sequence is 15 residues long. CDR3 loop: CASSQRTGDNSPLHF. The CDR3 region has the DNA TGCGCCAGCAGCCAACGGACAGGCGATAATTCACCCCTCCACTTT.

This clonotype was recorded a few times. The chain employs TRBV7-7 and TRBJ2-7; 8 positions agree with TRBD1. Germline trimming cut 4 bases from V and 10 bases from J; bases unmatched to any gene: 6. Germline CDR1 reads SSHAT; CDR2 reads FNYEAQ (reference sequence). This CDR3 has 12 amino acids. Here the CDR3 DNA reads TGTGCCAGCAGCTCCACGGACAGGGTACAGTACTTC. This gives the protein CASSSTDRVQYF.

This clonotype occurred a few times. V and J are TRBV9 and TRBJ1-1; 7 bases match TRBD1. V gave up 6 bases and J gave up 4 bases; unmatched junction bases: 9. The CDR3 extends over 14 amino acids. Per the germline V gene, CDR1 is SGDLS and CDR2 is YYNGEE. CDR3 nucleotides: TGTGCCAGCAACCGGGGACAGCCGAGCACTGAAGCTTTCTTT. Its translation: CASNRGQPSTEAFF.

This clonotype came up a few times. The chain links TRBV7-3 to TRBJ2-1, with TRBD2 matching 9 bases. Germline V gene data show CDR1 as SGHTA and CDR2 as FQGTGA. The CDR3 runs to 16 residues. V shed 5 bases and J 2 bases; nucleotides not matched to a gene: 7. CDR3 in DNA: TGTGCCAGCAGCCCATCGAGACTAGCGGCCTACAATGAGCAGTTCTTC. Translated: CASSPSRLAAYNEQFF.

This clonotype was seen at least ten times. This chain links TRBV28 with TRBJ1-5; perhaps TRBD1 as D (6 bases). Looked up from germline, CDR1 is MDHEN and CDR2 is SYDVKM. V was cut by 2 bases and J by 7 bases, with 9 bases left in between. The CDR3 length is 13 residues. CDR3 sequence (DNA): TGTGCCAGCAGTTTAGAGGGACAACAGCCCCAGCATTTT. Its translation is CASSLEGQQPQHF.

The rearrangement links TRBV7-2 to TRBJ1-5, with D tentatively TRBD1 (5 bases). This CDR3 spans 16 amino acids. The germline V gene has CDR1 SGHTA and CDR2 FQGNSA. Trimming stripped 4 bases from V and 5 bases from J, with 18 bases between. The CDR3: CASSSQGTGTHQPQHF. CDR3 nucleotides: TGTGCCAGCAGCTCCCAGGGAACAGGTACCCATCAGCCCCAGCATTTT. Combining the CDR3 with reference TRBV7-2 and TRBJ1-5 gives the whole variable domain GAGVSQSPSNKVTEKGKDVELRCDPISGHTALYWYRQSLGQGLEFLIYFQGNSAPDKSGLPSDRFSAERTGGSVSTLTIQRTQQEDSAVYLCASSSQGTGTHQPQHFGDGTRLSIL.

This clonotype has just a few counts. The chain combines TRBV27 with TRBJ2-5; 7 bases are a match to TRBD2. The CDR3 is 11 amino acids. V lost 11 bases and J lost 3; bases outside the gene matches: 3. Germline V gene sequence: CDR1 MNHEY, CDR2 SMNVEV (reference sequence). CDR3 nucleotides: TGTGCCGCAAGCGGGAAAGAGACCCAGTACTTC. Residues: CAASGKETQYF.

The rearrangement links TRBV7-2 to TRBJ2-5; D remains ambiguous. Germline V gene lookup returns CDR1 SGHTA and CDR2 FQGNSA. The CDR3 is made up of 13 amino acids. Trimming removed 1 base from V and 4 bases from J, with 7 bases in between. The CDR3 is CASSLVAAETQYF. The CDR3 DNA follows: TGTGCCAGCAGCTTAGTGGCTGCAGAGACCCAGTACTTC.

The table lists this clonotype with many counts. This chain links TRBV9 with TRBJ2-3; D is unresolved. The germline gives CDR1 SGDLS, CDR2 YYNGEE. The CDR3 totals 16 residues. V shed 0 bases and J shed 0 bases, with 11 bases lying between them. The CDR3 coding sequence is TGTGCCAGCAGCGTAGCCCCAGCGTTTAGCACAGATACGCAGTATTTT. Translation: CASSVAPAFSTDTQYF.

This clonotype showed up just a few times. The CDR3 here is CASGTGGATDTQYF. CDR3 sequence (DNA): TGCGCCAGCGGGACAGGGGGCGCAACAGATACGCAGTATTTT. The chain combines TRBV5-1 with TRBJ2-3; 12 bases map to TRBD1. The CDR3 runs 14 residues. The trim removed 7 bases at V and 3 bases at J, leaving 3 bases unmatched. From germline, CDR1 is SGHRS and CDR2 YFSETQ.

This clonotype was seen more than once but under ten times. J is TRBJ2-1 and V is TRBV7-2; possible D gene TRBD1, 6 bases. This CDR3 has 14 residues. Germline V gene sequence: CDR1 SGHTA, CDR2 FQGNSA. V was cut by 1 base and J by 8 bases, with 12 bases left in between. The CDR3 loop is CASSLVGQNYEQFF. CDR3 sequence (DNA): TGTGCCAGCAGCTTAGTAGGACAGAACTATGAGCAGTTCTTC.

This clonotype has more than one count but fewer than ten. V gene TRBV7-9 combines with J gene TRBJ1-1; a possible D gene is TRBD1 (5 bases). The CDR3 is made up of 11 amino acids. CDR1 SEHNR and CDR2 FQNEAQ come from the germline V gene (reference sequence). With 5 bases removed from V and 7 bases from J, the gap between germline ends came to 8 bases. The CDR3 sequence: CASSDSDEAFF. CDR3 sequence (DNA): TGTGCCAGCAGCGACAGTGATGAAGCTTTCTTT.

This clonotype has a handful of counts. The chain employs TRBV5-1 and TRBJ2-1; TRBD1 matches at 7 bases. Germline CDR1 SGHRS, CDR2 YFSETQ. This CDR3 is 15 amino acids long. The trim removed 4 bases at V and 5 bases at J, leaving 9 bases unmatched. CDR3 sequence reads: CASSLQGLSNNEQFF. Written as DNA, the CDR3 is TGCGCCAGCAGCCTACAGGGGTTGTCCAACAATGAGCAGTTCTTC.

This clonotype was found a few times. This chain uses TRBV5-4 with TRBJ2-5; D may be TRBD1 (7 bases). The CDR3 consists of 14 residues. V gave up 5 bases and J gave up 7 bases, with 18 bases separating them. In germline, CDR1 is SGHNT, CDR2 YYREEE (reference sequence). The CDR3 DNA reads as TGTGCCAGCAGTGCCGGGACTCACAGGGGGACCCAGTACTTC. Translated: CASSAGTHRGTQYF. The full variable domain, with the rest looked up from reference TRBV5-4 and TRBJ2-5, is ETGVTQSPTHLIKTRGQQVTLRCSSQSGHNTVSWYQQALGQGPQFIFQYYREEENGRGNFPPRFSGLQFPNYSSELNVNALELDDSALYLCASSAGTHRGTQYFGPGTRLLVL.

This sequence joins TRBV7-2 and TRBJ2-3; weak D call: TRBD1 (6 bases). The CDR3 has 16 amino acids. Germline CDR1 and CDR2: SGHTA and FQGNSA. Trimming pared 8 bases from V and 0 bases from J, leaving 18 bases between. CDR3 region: CASPPIGGSSTDTQYF. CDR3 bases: TGTGCCAGCCCCCCGATTGGGGGCTCTAGCACAGATACGCAGTATTTT.